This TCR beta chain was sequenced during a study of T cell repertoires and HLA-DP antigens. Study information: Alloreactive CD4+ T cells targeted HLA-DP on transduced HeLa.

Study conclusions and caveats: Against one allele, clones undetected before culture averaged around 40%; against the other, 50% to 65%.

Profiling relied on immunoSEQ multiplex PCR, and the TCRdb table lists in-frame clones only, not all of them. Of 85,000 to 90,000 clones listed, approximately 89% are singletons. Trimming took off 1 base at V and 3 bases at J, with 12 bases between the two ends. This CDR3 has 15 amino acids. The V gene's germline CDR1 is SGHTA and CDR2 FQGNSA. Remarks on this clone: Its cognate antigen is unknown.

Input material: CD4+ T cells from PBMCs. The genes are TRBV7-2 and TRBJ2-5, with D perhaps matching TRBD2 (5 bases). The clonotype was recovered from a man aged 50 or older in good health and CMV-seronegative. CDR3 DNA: TGTGCCAGCAGCTTAGTTTCCGGGGAAAAAGAGACCCAGTACTTC. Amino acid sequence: CASSLVSGEKETQYF. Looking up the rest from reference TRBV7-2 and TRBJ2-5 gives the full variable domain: GAGVSQSPSNKVTEKGKDVELRCDPISGHTALYWYRQSLGQGLEFLIYFQGNSAPDKSGLPSDRFSAERTGGSVSTLTIQRTQQEDSAVYLCASSLVSGEKETQYFGPGTRLLVL.